The rows below give T cell receptor beta chains drawn from one sample of a study of T-cell memory formation after mild COVID-19. TCRdb reprocessed the 5' RACE reads with MiXCR, giving one entry per CDR3 protein. The sample includes 300,000 to 400,000 distinct CDR3 sequences, 13% seen only once; the top ten take about a fifth. Sequencing was carried out using PBMCs or a T cell subset sorted from them (not recorded which). The receptors were gathered from a man in his late teens or twenties who had mild COVID-19 (a few samples of this study predate the infection). Cell type and time point are not known. Each CDR3 is given with its conserved first and last residue. Each record gives: V gene, CDR3 protein.

TRBV7-6 | CASSHPWGVRNEQFF
TRBV6-5 | CASARAGGRTGELFF
TRBV28 | CASVPRGRGTDTQYF
TRBV3-1 | CASSRGTANTEAFF
TRBV3-1 | CASSQVPRAEQYF
TRBV4-1 | CASSHTSGQGYEQYF
TRBV4-1 | CASSLGGGVLTF
TRBV20-1 | CSARDRGASGNTIYF
TRBV7-3 | CASSGTGTYNEQFF
TRBV6-6 | CASSYPGGESYNEQFF
TRBV6-4 | CASSEGFNQPQHF
TRBV5-8 | CASRSQLHHYAEQFF
TRBV3-1 | CASSPSGGATDTQYF
TRBV12-3/TRBV12-4 | CASSFPNLVNEQFF
TRBV6-5 | CASSQVRGSGNTIYF
TRBV18 | CASSPPPGENGYTF
TRBV11-1 | CASSSGTGVSYGYTF
TRBV7-9 | CASSDRNTGELFF
TRBV7-2 | CASSFGWDRVTEAFF
TRBV7-9 | CASSPQAAEAFF
TRBV7-2 | CASSRYPRVTGELFF
TRBV6-5 | CASSHHDGNQPQHF
TRBV15 | CATSHVGRGHLDGYTF
TRBV12-3/TRBV12-4 | CASSSGTPTIQYF
TRBV20-1 | CSATQGLAGGLTDTQYF
TRBV12-3/TRBV12-4 | CAIWRWGGEAFF
TRBV18 | CASSPYRDQETQYF
TRBV29-1 | CSAPTSGARDTQYF
TRBV11-1 | CASSFSGTANYGYTF
TRBV5-1 | CASSSWSAGGSGYTF
TRBV7-3 | CASSPHGDEQFF
TRBV30 | CAWSGGGSYEQYF
TRBV7-2 | CASSLGQGKGSYNSPLHF
TRBV20-1 | CSARTGTSAAEQFF
TRBV5-5 | CASSFEGLEAFF
TRBV20-1 | CSGLPRGFVNYGYTF
TRBV4-3 | CASKPGTGGTGELFF
TRBV5-5 | CASSQTGLGNSPLHF
TRBV4-3 | CASSQTVRETQYF
TRBV4-1 | CASSQGQTEAFF
TRBV15 | CATSRDRWGAPGTEAFF
TRBV7-9 | CASSRSGTKNYEQYF
TRBV7-9 | CASSYVGGKETQYF
TRBV20-1 | CSARDALNEKLFF
TRBV12-3/TRBV12-4 | CASSLARGIDYNEQFF
TRBV29-1 | CSVVETGSPYEQYF
TRBV7-2 | CASPTSGSPATGELFF
TRBV12-3/TRBV12-4 | CASSQWVGGTGTGELFF
TRBV12-3/TRBV12-4 | CASSLSGSDTQYF
TRBV24-1 | CATSDTGDGYTF
TRBV7-3 | CASSLGLWTGELFF
TRBV29-1 | CSASRGNYGYTF